This TCR beta chain was captured by sequencing in a study of CD8 T cells in ankylosing spondylitis. It was by quantitative 5'-RACE with molecular barcodes that TCR beta libraries were made. TCRdb fed the 5' RACE reads into MiXCR, producing one record per CDR3 protein. The table lists 200,000 to 250,000 distinct CDR3 sequences, 10% to 13% of them singletons. The CDR3 totals 14 residues. The V segment lost 6 bases and the J segment 9 bases; nucleotides outside the gene matches: 9. This clonotype was picked up many times. The antigen is not known. The study's findings and limits: Before this, some motif variants had been reported in reactive arthritis synovial fluid and blood. Matched ankylosing spondylitis synovial fluid reportedly showed significant enrichment of disease-linked clones.

This sequence originates from a male donor with ankylosing spondylitis or in good health (not recorded which). The chain links TRBV12-3 or TRBV12-4 to TRBJ1-4, with TRBD1 identical over 8 bases. Material: blood, either unsorted or a sorted T cell fraction (not recorded which). CDR3 residues: CASSTGTGNQKLFF. CDR3 DNA sequence: TGTGCCAGCAGCACCGGGACAGGCAATCAAAAACTGTTTTTT.